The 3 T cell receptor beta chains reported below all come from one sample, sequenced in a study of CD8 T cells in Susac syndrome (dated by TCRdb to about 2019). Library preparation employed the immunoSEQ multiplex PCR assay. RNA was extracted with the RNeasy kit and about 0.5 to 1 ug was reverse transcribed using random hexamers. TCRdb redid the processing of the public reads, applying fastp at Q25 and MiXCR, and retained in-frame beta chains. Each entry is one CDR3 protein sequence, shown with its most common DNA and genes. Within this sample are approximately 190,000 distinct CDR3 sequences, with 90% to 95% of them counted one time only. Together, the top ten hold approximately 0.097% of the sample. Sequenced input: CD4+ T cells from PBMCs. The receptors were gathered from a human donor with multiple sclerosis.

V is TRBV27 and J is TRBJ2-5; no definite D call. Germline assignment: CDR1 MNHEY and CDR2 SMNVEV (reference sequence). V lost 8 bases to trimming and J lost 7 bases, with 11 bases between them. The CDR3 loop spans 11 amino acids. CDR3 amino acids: CASGPFGTQYF. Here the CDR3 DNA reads TGTGCCAGCGGCCCTTTTGGGACCCAGTACTTC.

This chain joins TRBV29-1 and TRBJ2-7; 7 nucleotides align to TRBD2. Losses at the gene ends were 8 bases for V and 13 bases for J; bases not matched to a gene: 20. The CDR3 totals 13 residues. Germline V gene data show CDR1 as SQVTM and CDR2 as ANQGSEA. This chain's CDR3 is CSTRGGGSPVEYF. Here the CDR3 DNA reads TGCAGCACACGGGGTGGCGGGAGCCCGGTCGAATACTTC.

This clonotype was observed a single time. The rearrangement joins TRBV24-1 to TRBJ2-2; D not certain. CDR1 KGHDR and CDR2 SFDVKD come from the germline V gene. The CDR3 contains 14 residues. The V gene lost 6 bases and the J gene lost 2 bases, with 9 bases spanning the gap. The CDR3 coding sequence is TGTGCCACCAGTCCGGGCCGTAACACCGGGGAGCTGTTTTTT. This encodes CATSPGRNTGELFF.